These 21 T cell receptor beta chains originate from one sample sequenced in a study of regulatory T cells in long-lasting Graves disease. Construction of TCR beta libraries relied on iRepertoire HTBI primers and on Arm-PCR targeting CDR3 regions. TCRdb redid the calling of the multiplex PCR reads with MiXCR, one entry per CDR3 protein. The sample contains more than 650,000 distinct CDR3 sequences, 30% of which appear only once. Regarding time point: persistent/refractory GD, antithyroid drugs over 5 years with positive TRAb. RNA from PBMCs was the source of the TCR library. The specimen comprised peripheral blood mononuclear cells (PBMCs), sampled when the disease was refractory, from a patient treated with antithyroid drugs. All receptors come from a female donor with Graves disease.

This clonotype was observed a few times. The rearrangement links TRBV12-3 or TRBV12-4 to TRBJ1-1; D is uncertain. Trimming removed 1 base from V and 1 base from J, with 7 bases in between. The CDR3 sequence is 14 residues long. The CDR3 DNA is TGTGCCAGCAGTTTAGGTCGGCAGAACACTGAAGCTTTCTTT. Encoded protein: CASSLGRQNTEAFF.

This clonotype was observed a handful of times. The chain employs TRBV24-1 and TRBJ2-2; 8 bases line up with TRBD1. Per germline, CDR1 KGHDR and CDR2 SFDVKD. There are 14 residues in the CDR3. Trimming at V came to 6 bases and at J to 7 bases, leaving 6 bases not matched to a gene. The CDR3 loop reads CATSKTGVDGELFF. DNA of the CDR3: TGTGCCACCAGTAAGACAGGGGTCGACGGGGAGCTGTTTTTT.

This clonotype was recorded many times. The chain has TRBV7-9 and TRBJ1-5; D call uncertain. Trimming stripped 4 bases from V and 7 bases from J, with 14 bases between. CDR3 length: 14 amino acids. Germline CDR1 reads SEHNR; CDR2 reads FQNEAQ (reference sequence). CDR3: CASSSTAAGQPQHF. The CDR3, as DNA: TGTGCCAGCAGCTCGACCGCGGCGGGGCAGCCCCAGCATTTT.

This clonotype was counted ten times or more. The chain uses TRBV20-1 and TRBJ2-7, with D possibly called TRBD1 or TRBD2 (7 bases each). Per the germline V gene, CDR1 is DFQATT and CDR2 is SNEGSKA (reference sequence). This CDR3 contains 13 residues. The V and J ends lost 3 bases and 2 bases respectively, with 11 bases between them. The CDR3 loop reads CSARTGRAYEQYF. The CDR3 DNA follows: TGCAGTGCTAGGACAGGGAGGGCCTACGAGCAGTACTTC.

This clonotype was observed a handful of times. The gene calls are TRBV6-1 and TRBJ1-5; D is perhaps TRBD1 (6 bases). This CDR3 has 15 amino acids. The V gene's germline CDR1 is MNHNS and CDR2 SASEGT. The V and J ends lost 7 bases and 1 base respectively, with 14 bases between them. The CDR3 DNA sequence: TGTGCCAGCAAACAGGGAGTACAAAGCAATCAGCCCCAGCATTTT. It specifies CASKQGVQSNQPQHF.

This clonotype was counted at least ten times. J is TRBJ2-7 and V is TRBV12-3 or TRBV12-4; maybe TRBD2 (5 bases). The germline V and J ends were trimmed by 0 bases and 4 bases, with 13 bases remaining between them. The CDR3 loop spans 15 amino acids. The CDR3 DNA follows: TGTGCCAGCAGTTTAGCGGACGGGTGGGAGTACGAGCAGTACTTC. It translates to CASSLADGWEYEQYF.

This clonotype occurred many times. Sequence at one end of the junction differs from germline and may be a read error. The chain recombines TRBV5-1 with TRBJ1-5, with a possible D match to TRBD1 (5 bases). Germline assignment: CDR1 SGHRS and CDR2 YFSETQ. CDR3 length: 13 residues. The CDR3 is CASSLGGDQPQHF. The DNA for the CDR3 is TGTGCCAGCAGCTTAGGTGGGGACCAGCCCCAGCATTTT.

With regard to this clonotype: An end of the junction does not agree with germline; a read error may underlie this. The chain is built from TRBV13 and TRBJ1-1; TRBD1 is a possible D gene (6 bases). There are 13 residues in the CDR3. Germline CDR1 reads PRHDT; CDR2 reads FYEKMQ (reference sequence). This chain's CDR3 is CVSSLWDITEAFF. In DNA form, the CDR3 reads TGTGTCAGCAGCTTATGGGACATCACTGAAGCTTTCTTT. Combining the CDR3 with reference TRBV13 and TRBJ1-1 gives the whole variable domain AAGVIQSPRHLIKEKRETATLKCYPIPRHDTVYWYQQGPGQDPQFLISFYEKMQSDKGSIPDRFSAQQFSDYHSELNMSSLELGDSALYFCVSSLWDITEAFFGQGTRLTVV.

J is TRBJ1-6 and V is TRBV30; D is perhaps TRBD1 (5 bases). CDR3 length: 12 amino acids. Germline V gives CDR1 GTSNPN, CDR2 SVGIG (reference sequence). Trimming shortened V by 0 bases and J by 10 bases, and 7 bases separated the two germline ends. The CDR3 loop reads CAWSVRGSPLHF. DNA of the CDR3: TGTGCCTGGAGTGTAAGGGGATCACCCCTCCACTTT.

The chain combines TRBV20-1 with TRBJ1-4; maybe TRBD1 (5 bases). The V and J ends lost 1 base and 5 bases respectively, with 14 bases between them. The germline V gene has CDR1 DFQATT and CDR2 SNEGSKA (reference sequence). There are 15 residues in the CDR3. This CDR3 is CSARGPGRGNEKLFF. The DNA for the CDR3 is TGCAGTGCTAGAGGACCGGGACGGGGGAATGAAAAACTGTTTTTT.

This chain joins TRBV20-1 and TRBJ1-2; D is perhaps TRBD1 (5 bases). This CDR3 region has 15 residues. Deletions cut 4 bases from V and 2 bases from J, with 17 bases between. Germline values: CDR1 DFQATT, CDR2 SNEGSKA (reference sequence). Written as DNA, the CDR3 is TGCAGTGCTACCCCTTTACCGACAGTAAACTATGGCTACACCTTC. Its translation is CSATPLPTVNYGYTF.

This clonotype came up many times. The genes are TRBV28 and TRBJ2-5; D is perhaps TRBD2 (6 bases). The CDR3 loop spans 13 amino acids. Trimming stripped 10 bases from V and 4 bases from J, with 16 bases between. Germline values: CDR1 MDHEN, CDR2 SYDVKM. DNA for the CDR3: TGTGCCATCGCAATTGGAGGGACAGAGACCCAGTACTTC. Its protein product is CAIAIGGTETQYF.

This clonotype was observed a few times. The chain employs TRBV30 and TRBJ1-4; weak D call: TRBD1 (6 bases). CDR3 length: 13 amino acids. V gave up 3 bases and J gave up 14 bases, with 19 bases separating them. In germline, CDR1 is GTSNPN, CDR2 SVGIG (reference sequence). The CDR3 region has the DNA TGTGCCTGGAGGGTCGTAGGGGGTTCGAGTCTGTTTTTT. Its translation: CAWRVVGGSSLFF.

The chain is built from TRBV6-2 or TRBV6-3 and TRBJ1-5; 8 bases match TRBD1. The junction had 7 bases not matched to a gene; V was cut back by 5 bases and J by 7 bases. The length of the CDR3 is 14 residues. Germline CDR1 reads MNHEY; CDR2 reads SVGEGT. This CDR3 is CASSQKQGGQPQHF. In DNA, the CDR3 is TGTGCCAGCAGTCAGAAACAGGGGGGACAGCCCCAGCATTTT.

Remarks on this clonotype: A read error may produce the germline difference seen at one junction end. The chain couples TRBV29-1 to TRBJ2-1, with unresolved D. CDR3 length: 12 amino acids. Germline V gene sequence: CDR1 SQVTM, CDR2 ANQGSEA. The CDR3 coding sequence is TGCAGCGTTGAAATGGGAACAGAGAGAAGGGACTTC. Translating it yields CSVEMGTERRDF.

The gene calls are TRBV6-2 or TRBV6-3 and TRBJ2-7; 7 bases are shared with TRBD1. The CDR3 spans 16 residues. Germline trimming cut 4 bases from V and 2 bases from J; bases unmatched to any gene: 11. Germline V gene data show CDR1 as MNHEY and CDR2 as SVGEGT. The CDR3 nucleotides read TGTGCCAGCAGTTTCCTAAGGACAGGTAGGCCCTACGAGCAGTACTTC. This gives the protein CASSFLRTGRPYEQYF.

This chain links TRBV4-1 with TRBJ2-5; maybe TRBD1 (6 bases). Looked up from germline, CDR1 is MGHRA and CDR2 is YSYEKL. The V gene lost 3 bases and the J gene lost 4 bases, with 12 bases spanning the gap. The CDR3 spans 14 residues. In nucleotides, the CDR3 is TGCGCCAGCAGCCATGAAGCCAGGGGAGAGACCCAGTACTTC. It yields the protein CASSHEARGETQYF.

The chain is built from TRBV7-2 and TRBJ1-2, with 10 bases matching TRBD1. The CDR3 extends over 16 amino acids. After removal of 5 bases from V and 5 bases from J, the junction contained 11 bases not matched to a gene. Germline V gene lookup returns CDR1 SGHTA and CDR2 FQGNSA. The CDR3 sequence is CASSTGTGARAYGYTF. The CDR3 coding sequence is TGTGCCAGCAGCACCGGGACAGGGGCAAGAGCTTATGGCTACACCTTC.

The chain employs TRBV12-3 or TRBV12-4 and TRBJ2-1, with D possibly matching TRBD1 (5 bases). CDR3 length: 15 amino acids. V dropped 5 bases and J dropped 1 base, with 12 bases sitting between them. The DNA for the CDR3 is TGTGCCAGCAGTGATCCCGACAGTTCCTACAATGAGCAGTTCTTC. It translates to CASSDPDSSYNEQFF.

The genes are TRBV11-2 and TRBJ2-7; a possible D gene is TRBD2 (5 bases). CDR1 SGHAT and CDR2 FQNNGV come from the germline V gene. Trimming shortened V by 4 bases and J by 6 bases, and 16 bases separated the two germline ends. The CDR3 consists of 14 residues. The chain's CDR3 is CASSSLGGLGEQYF. DNA for the CDR3: TGTGCCAGCAGCTCGTTGGGCGGGCTCGGCGAGCAGTACTTC.

This clonotype appeared a few times. J is TRBJ1-6 and V is TRBV2; possible D gene TRBD1, 6 bases. Germline V CDR1 and CDR2: SNHLY, FYNNEI. CDR3 length: 15 residues. V lost 4 bases and J 6 bases, leaving 13 bases between the germline ends. Here the CDR3 reads CASSGGTGFNSPLHF. The CDR3 DNA reads TGTGCCAGCAGTGGAGGTACAGGGTTTAATTCACCCCTCCACTTT.